This T cell receptor beta chain came from a study of vaccination and CD4 T cells after COVID-19 (dated by TCRdb to 2021 to 2024). In terms of the full investigation: Convalescent patients had a positive SARS-CoV-2 result on nasal swab PCR, and of these patients, nine had mild disease and one had severe disease. The cultures were stimulated with overlapping spike peptide pools from SARS-CoV-2 and from the common cold coronaviruses HCoV-NL63, HCoV-OC43 and HCoV-229E. Control cultures used a CEFX viral epitope pool as positive control, an HIV-1 Nef peptide pool as negative control, or no peptide. The spike-specific CD4+ TCR repertoire was compared before and after mRNA vaccination in nine to ten COVID-19 convalescent patients and several infection-naive healthy vaccine recipients. The convalescent cohort comprised six males and four females, including two Hispanic individuals, seven Caucasians, two Asians and one multiracial person. Each participant got two doses of either the Pfizer-BioNTech BNT162b2 vaccine (n=8) or the Moderna mRNA-1273 vaccine (n=2). Post-vaccine blood samples were obtained a median of around 67 days after the second vaccine dose, with a range of roughly 13 to 250 days. Post-COVID blood samples were collected from convalescent patients a median of approximately 93 days after diagnosis, with a range of about 30 to 170 days. Broad study findings and their caveats: Although the median number of SARS-CoV-2-reactive clonotypes went up from roughly 22 after infection to 38 after vaccination, the increase was not significant. In convalescent patients, a median roughly 83% of post-vaccine SARS-CoV-2-reactive clones were detected only after vaccination, and vaccine-specific priming was suggested by this finding. Relatively few convalescent patients were included in the study, and early timepoints after natural infection were not analyzed. Of the vaccine-specific clones in convalescent patients, 304 of 307, or nearly all, reacted only to SARS-CoV-2 spike and did not cross-react with common cold coronaviruses.

In the paper's terms, the treatment or condition label means: roughly ten-day PBMC culture with coronavirus spike peptide pools or control peptides (ViraFEST assay). To expand antigen-specific T cells with peptide pools and then pick out the expanded clonotypes through TCR sequencing, the study relied on the ViraFEST assay. The convalescent patients' positive SARS-CoV-2 PCR tests fell between March and December 2020, which was before the Alpha, Beta and Delta variants emerged in the United States. Over 1.5 million PBMCs per well were cultured in IMDM with roughly 5.2% human AB serum and 7.5 to 10 IU/ml IL-2, plus 10 ug/ml peptide pools. Half of the culture medium was replaced with fresh IL-2-containing medium on days 3 and 7. Once the cells had been in culture for about 10 days, the EasySep CD4+ T cell isolation kit was used to isolate CD4+ T cells by negative selection. PBMCs were separated from whole blood using Ficoll-Paque Plus gradient centrifugation and then either used fresh or cryopreserved at -140C. In general, triplicate wells were set up for every culture condition.

Its CDR3 holds 15 amino acids, cysteine through phenylalanine. Only the CDR3 portion is preserved as DNA: 45 bases, with reading frame beginning at the first base. V loses 10 bases of germline sequence and J loses 0 bases, and the interval between the two ends is 18 bases. Via the germline V gene, CDR1 is MNHNS and CDR2 SASEGT. Library construction relied on PCR. DNA from cultured CD4+ T cells underwent TCR sequencing with the Oncomine TCR Beta short-read assay at the Johns Hopkins FTIC core. Genomic DNA was extracted from the cultured CD4+ T cells with the QIAamp micro DNA kit. Oncomine TCR Beta libraries made from cultured CD4+ T cells were pooled using unique dual indexes and sequenced on an Illumina iSeq 100. Per the original workflow: Non-productive sequences were removed, and CDR3s not starting with C, not ending with F or W, or shorter than 7 amino acids were discarded. The MANAFEST web application was used to identify antigen-specific clonotypes by comparing peptide-stimulated wells against reference wells and other culture wells. To be called positive, a clone needed an FDR below 0.05, an odds ratio above 5, and a productive frequency above 0.1% in at least two of three replicate wells. Cross-reactive clonotypes were defined as significantly expanded in both SARS-CoV-2 spike wells and at least one common cold coronavirus spike condition. Using R version 3.6.1, CDR3 homology was evaluated through Levenshtein distances (stringdist) along with unrooted phylogenetic trees (ape). TCRdb redid the processing of the public reads, applying fastp at Q25 and MiXCR, and retained in-frame beta chains. Each entry merges the rows of one CDR3 protein and shows their most common DNA and genes. The authors' filters were not applied to this entry. The sample table contains around 13,000 distinct CDR3 sequences; only one count was recorded for roughly 44% of them. The top ten constitute around 22% of the sample.

On this clonotype itself: The target of this receptor is not known. Base qualities were left out, and no much larger clone turns up one base away.

The chain is made from TRBV6-1 and TRBJ1-1, with the D gene call left open. This clonotype originated in a human donor who had recovered from COVID-19. The material sequenced was CD4+ T cells from blood, cultured in vitro. CDR3 reads: CATVFGGNMNTEAFF. The bases read TGTGCCACCGTTTTTGGCGGGAACATGAACACTGAAGCTTTCTTT.